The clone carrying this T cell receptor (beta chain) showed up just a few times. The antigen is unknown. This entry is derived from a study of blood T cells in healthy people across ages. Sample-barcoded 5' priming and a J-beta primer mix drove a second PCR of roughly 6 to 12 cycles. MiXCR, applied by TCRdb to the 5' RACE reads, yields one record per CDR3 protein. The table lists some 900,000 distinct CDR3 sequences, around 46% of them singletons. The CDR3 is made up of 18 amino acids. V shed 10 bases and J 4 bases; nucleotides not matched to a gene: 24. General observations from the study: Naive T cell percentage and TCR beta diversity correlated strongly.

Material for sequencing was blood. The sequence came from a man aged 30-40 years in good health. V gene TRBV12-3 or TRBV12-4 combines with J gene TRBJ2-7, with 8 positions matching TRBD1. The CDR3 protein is CATTYSPGTGITEYEQYF. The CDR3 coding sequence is TGTGCCACCACCTATTCCCCCGGGACAGGAATCACTGAATACGAGCAGTACTTC.